One TCR beta chain is described in this entry. Clones were sequenced by immunoSEQ multiplex PCR, and TCRdb holds only the in-frame ones, with some missing. The table shows 400,000 or so clones, with 89% occurring only once. This entry belongs to a study of blood T cell repertoires in COVID-19. While infection was still active, Seattle patients were enrolled and then followed longitudinally. V lost 3 bases, J lost 7 bases, and 4 bases stayed unmatched. The CDR3 has 15 amino acids. From germline, CDR1 is MNHEY and CDR2 SMNVEV (reference sequence). This clonotype was sampled from a middle-aged woman with COVID-19, enrolled during active disease. Input material: peripheral blood. The genes are TRBV27 and TRBJ1-6; 9 bases are a match to TRBD1. CDR3 in DNA: TGTGCCAGCAGTTTGGTGACAGGGGGAAATTCACCCCTCCACTTT. Translating gives CASSLVTGGNSPLHF.